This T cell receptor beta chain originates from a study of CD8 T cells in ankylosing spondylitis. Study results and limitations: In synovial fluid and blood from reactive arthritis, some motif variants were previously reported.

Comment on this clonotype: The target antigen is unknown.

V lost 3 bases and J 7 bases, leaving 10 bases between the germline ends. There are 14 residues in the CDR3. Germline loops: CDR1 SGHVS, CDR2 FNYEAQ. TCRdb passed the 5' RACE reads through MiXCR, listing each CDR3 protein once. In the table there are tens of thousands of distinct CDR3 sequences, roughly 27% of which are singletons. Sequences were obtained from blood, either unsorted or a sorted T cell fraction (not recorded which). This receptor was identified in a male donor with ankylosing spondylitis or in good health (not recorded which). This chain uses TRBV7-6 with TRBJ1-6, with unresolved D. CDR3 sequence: CASSFGGLNSPLHF. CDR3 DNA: TGTGCCAGCAGCTTCGGAGGCTTAAATTCACCCCTCCACTTT. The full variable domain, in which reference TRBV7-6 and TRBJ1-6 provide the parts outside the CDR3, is GAGVSQSPRYKVTKRGQDVALRCDPISGHVSLYWYRQALGQGPEFLTYFNYEAQQDKSGLPNDRFSAERPEGSISTLTIQRTEQRDSAMYRCASSFGGLNSPLHFGNGTRLTVT.